This T cell receptor beta chain emerged from a study of shared clonotypes between healthy human individuals. CD8 cells classed as naive were CD45RO-negative and positively selected for CCR7, excluding terminally differentiated effector memory CD45RA+ cells. V dropped 5 bases and J dropped 2 bases, with 10 bases sitting between them. This CDR3 comprises 14 residues. Looked up from germline, CDR1 is SGHTA and CDR2 is FQGTGA. Clones were sequenced by immunoSEQ multiplex PCR, and TCRdb holds only the in-frame ones, with some missing. The data contain 2 million to 2.5 million clones, 85% to 95% of them singletons.

The TCR comes from a man aged 18-30 years in good health. Some clones in this sample may be carry-over from other donors' samples. The chain recombines TRBV7-3 with TRBJ2-1, with D possibly being TRBD2 (6 bases). Sequencing was carried out using naive CD8+ T cells from PBMCs. The CDR3 nucleotides read TGTGCCAGCAGCCATAGCGGTCCCTACAATGAGCAGTTCTTC. It translates to CASSHSGPYNEQFF.